This T cell receptor beta chain stems from a study of shared clonotypes between healthy human individuals. Turning to the study itself: There were three CD4 naive, three CD4 memory, two CD8 naive and one CD8 memory plates per donor.

Note on this clone: Its specificity is unknown.

Generated by immunoSEQ multiplex PCR, the TCRdb table keeps only in-frame clones and is missing some. The sample shows over a million clones, roughly 95% of them seen only once. Germline CDR1 reads SGHRS; CDR2 reads YFSETQ. This CDR3 region has 14 residues. Trimming cost V 4 bases and J 1 base, with 11 bases left between them. Study outcomes and limitations: Lower generation probabilities were found for non-shared clonotypes than for those shared by all four donors. Shared across a handful of donors were about 4.8% of the naive CD4 clonotypes.

The receptor comes from a man aged 30-40 years in good health. The chain couples TRBV5-1 to TRBJ1-1; no firm D call. The sequenced sample consisted of naive CD4+ T cells sorted from blood. As for subset: CD45RA+ positively selected. CDR3 bases: TGCGCCAGCAGCCGCACCCCACCGAACACTGAAGCTTTCTTT. This encodes CASSRTPPNTEAFF.